One sample yielded the 14 T cell receptor beta chains listed below, sequenced in a study of cytomegalovirus exposure and HLA in healthy donors. The PCR employed 60 Vbeta primers together with 13 Jbeta primers. Some clones are missing from TCRdb's copy, which holds only in-frame ones; the method was immunoSEQ multiplex PCR. The sample contains around 200,000 clones, roughly 80% of which appear only once. Sequenced sample: PBMCs. These receptors came from a man in his fifties or sixties in good health and CMV-seronegative.

The rearrangement links TRBV7-9 to TRBJ2-5; 8 bases are a match to TRBD2. The trim removed 5 bases at V and 2 bases at J, leaving 10 bases unmatched. This CDR3 contains 16 residues. Germline V gene lookup returns CDR1 SEHNR and CDR2 FQNEAQ (reference sequence). As DNA, the CDR3 is TGTGCCAGCAGCCCTCGGGTAGCGGGGACTCAAGAGACCCAGTACTTC. Protein product: CASSPRVAGTQETQYF.

This rearrangement joins TRBV18 to TRBJ2-1; the match to TRBD2 covers 12 bases. J was trimmed by 8 bases and V by 3 bases; bases with no gene match: 8. Germline assignment: CDR1 KGHSH and CDR2 LQKENI. This CDR3 contains 16 residues. The CDR3 reads CASSPLLAGGLDEQFF. The CDR3 nucleotides are TGTGCCAGCTCACCTTTGCTAGCGGGGGGGCTCGATGAGCAGTTCTTC.

The chain is built from TRBV14 and TRBJ2-5; 9 nucleotides match TRBD2. This CDR3 has 16 residues. V lost 2 bases to trimming and J lost 2 bases; unmatched junction nucleotides: 6. Germline CDR1 and CDR2: SGHDN and FVKESK. CDR3 sequence reads: CASSQTGAGGQETQYF. The CDR3 DNA follows: TGTGCCAGCAGCCAAACGGGAGCGGGGGGACAAGAGACCCAGTACTTC.

CDR3 sequence reads: CASSELWEQYF. The CDR3 DNA reads TGTGCCAGCAGCGAACTCTGGGAGCAGTACTTC. The rearrangement uses TRBV14 and TRBJ2-7; D not certain. This CDR3 is 11 amino acids long. V lost 5 bases to trimming and J lost 7 bases, with 9 bases between them. Germline CDR1 SGHDN, CDR2 FVKESK.

J is TRBJ2-5 and V is TRBV7-6; possible D gene TRBD1, 7 bases. The DNA matches TRBJ2-7 better at its end, which makes the J call doubtful. In germline, CDR1 is SGHVS, CDR2 FNYEAQ. This CDR3 has 15 amino acids. CDR3 in amino acids: CASSPAEGAIYEQYF. Here the CDR3 DNA reads TGTGCCAGCAGCCCGGCGGAGGGGGCGATCTACGAGCAGTACTTC.

V and J are TRBV5-1 and TRBJ1-1, with D possibly TRBD1 on 6 matching bases. CDR3 length equals 15 residues. From germline, CDR1 is SGHRS and CDR2 YFSETQ. Trimming shortened V by 4 bases and J by 2 bases, and 15 bases separated the two germline ends. CDR3 amino acids: CASSEITGINTEAFF. As DNA, the CDR3 is TGCGCCAGCAGCGAGATTACAGGGATCAACACTGAAGCTTTCTTT.

As concerns this clone: One end of the junction varies from germline; a read error may be responsible. The rearrangement uses TRBV7-9 and TRBJ1-1, with 9 bases fitting TRBD1. The CDR3 loop spans 13 amino acids. Germline CDR1 is SEHNR and CDR2 is FQNEAQ (reference sequence). The CDR3 sequence: CSSSSGQGFSAFF. CDR3 sequence (DNA): TGTTCCAGCAGTTCGGGACAGGGTTTTTCGGCTTTCTTT.

The chain recombines TRBV19 with TRBJ1-5; D is perhaps TRBD1 (6 bases). This CDR3 is 13 amino acids long. Germline-derived CDR1 and CDR2 are LNHDA and SQIVND (reference sequence). The V end lost 9 bases, the J end lost 4 bases, and 13 bases lay between the germline ends. The DNA for the CDR3 is TGTGCCAGCGATACAGGGTGGAATCAGCCCCAGCATTTT. It encodes CASDTGWNQPQHF.

This clone has a single count. CDR3 DNA: TGTGCCACCAGCGGCAACAGGGGGGACTATGGCTACACCTTC. Residues: CATSGNRGDYGYTF. The chain uses TRBV15 and TRBJ1-2; 8 bases match TRBD1. Germline loops: CDR1 LNHNV, CDR2 YYDKDF (reference sequence). CDR3 length equals 14 residues. Unmatched junction bases numbered 5, after V lost 5 bases and J lost 3 bases. Variable domain in full (rest from reference TRBV15 and TRBJ1-2): DAMVIQNPRYQVTQFGKPVTLSCSQTLNHNVMYWYQQKSSQAPKLLFHYYDKDFNNEADTPDNFQSRRPNTSFCFLDIRSPGLGDTAMYLCATSGNRGDYGYTFGSGTRLTVV.

The chain carries TRBV6-5 and TRBJ2-1, with D tentatively TRBD2 (6 bases). Trimming shortened V by 5 bases and J by 12 bases, and 23 bases separated the two germline ends. Germline V gene data show CDR1 as MNHEY and CDR2 as SVGAGI. The CDR3 totals 15 residues. CDR3 sequence reads: CASSPLTRGDAGQFF. CDR3 sequence (DNA): TGTGCCAGCAGTCCCCTGACTCGCGGGGACGCCGGGCAGTTCTTC.

The chain has TRBV9 and TRBJ1-6; possible D gene TRBD1, 5 bases. Trimming pared 0 bases from V and 10 bases from J, leaving 11 bases between. The CDR3 totals 14 residues. CDR1 SGDLS and CDR2 YYNGEE come from the germline V gene. Here the CDR3 reads CASSVVQANSPLHF. The CDR3 nucleotides read TGTGCCAGCAGCGTAGTACAGGCCAACTCACCCCTCCACTTT.

This clone was seen a single time. The chain links TRBV2 to TRBJ2-3; unclear D gene. Germline V CDR1 and CDR2: SNHLY, FYNNEI. CDR3 length: 14 amino acids. Trimming removed 0 bases from V and 3 bases from J, with 7 bases in between. The CDR3 loop reads CASSEALQTDTQYF. The CDR3 DNA reads as TGTGCCAGCAGTGAAGCGCTTCAGACAGATACGCAGTATTTT.

This clone was recorded at least ten times. The genes are TRBV9 and TRBJ2-3; 10 bases fit TRBD2. Germline assignment: CDR1 SGDLS and CDR2 YYNGEE. This CDR3 contains 16 residues. J was trimmed by 0 bases and V by 4 bases; bases with no gene match: 5. The CDR3 reads CASSKLAGASTDTQYF. The CDR3 DNA sequence: TGTGCCAGCAGCAAGCTAGCGGGGGCCAGCACAGATACGCAGTATTTT.

The genes are TRBV5-8 and TRBJ2-5; 8 bases fit TRBD2. V was pared by 2 bases and J by 3 bases, with 6 bases of the junction left unmatched. The germline V gene has CDR1 SGHTS and CDR2 YDEGEE. CDR3 length equals 15 residues. CDR3 in amino acids: CASSFTSGIKETQYF. In DNA form, the CDR3 reads TGTGCCAGCAGCTTCACTAGCGGTATTAAAGAGACCCAGTACTTC. Combining the CDR3 with reference TRBV5-8 and TRBJ2-5 gives the whole variable domain EAGVTQSPTHLIKTRGQQATLRCSPISGHTSVYWYQQALGLGLQFLLWYDEGEERNRGNFPPRFSGRQFPNYSSELNVNALELEDSALYLCASSFTSGIKETQYFGPGTRLLVL.